This paragraph covers one T cell receptor (beta chain) sequence. This clone was seen only a few times. Its binding antigen is unknown. One base away there is no much larger clone; base qualities are not given. At one collaborating source in Seattle, patients were enrolled during active infection and were followed longitudinally through the course of disease. The collaborating institutions used their own protocols to collect whole blood in K2EDTA tubes. Collaborator samples were shipped for TCRbeta analysis as frozen whole blood, isolated PBMCs, or DNA extracted from either sample type. The source of the sample is a study of blood T cell repertoires in COVID-19 (dated by TCRdb to between 2020 and 2021). As for the study more broadly: The collaborator samples originated in the United States, Italy and Spain and spanned the acute and convalescent phases of COVID-19. The sample metadata nearly always contained a de-identified subject ID, COVID-19 status, age in years and sex. The repertoires were made available in a free public database intended to serve as a resource for research on the immune response to SARS-CoV-2. Deeply sampled blood TCRbeta repertoires from subjects exposed to, actively infected with, or recovered from COVID-19 were included in the dataset. Where available, HLA class I and class II types were obtained from metadata supplied by the sample provider rather than from assay-based typing. The prospective study material was composed of cDNA or gDNA derived from T cells, B-cell-depleted T cells, or PBMCs. Samples were obtained from the ongoing ImmuneRACE study (first 160 participants) and from 1,254 subjects provided by 6 global collaborators. Beyond this particular receptor, the publication reports: The quantity of clinical and demographic metadata differed by source and by participant and was supplied without curation.

The immunoSEQ Assay, a bias-controlled multiplex PCR, was used to amplify TCRbeta CDR3 regions from genomic DNA. The study's processing was this. Nucleated cell counts per sample were estimated from amplification of reference gene primers within the assay. To quantify the absolute abundance of each unique TCRbeta CDR3 rearrangement, sequence reads were collapsed and filtered. For each sample, productive Simpson clonality was calculated by taking the square root of Simpson's diversity index across productive rearrangements. What TCRdb holds here is the immuneACCESS table cut down to in-frame rearrangements. Part of the clones is not present; checked against another copy, under half of the missing clones reflect an unresolved V gene, and the others are unexplained. Clone size and V and J calls were adopted from that table, with D and trimming inferred from the DNA. This sample comprises some 250,000 clones, about 88% of them detected only once. The ten largest account for around 5.1% of the sample.

The specimen was peripheral blood. This TCR came from an older woman with COVID-19, enrolled during active disease.

The bases read TGCGCCAGCAGCGCAGGGGGGATGATTGGAAACACCATATATTTT. It specifies CASSAGGMIGNTIYF. The chain was built from TRBV5-1 and TRBJ1-3, with TRBD1 matching 7 junction bases. The germline V gene gives CDR1 as SGHRS and CDR2 as YFSETQ. The germline V and J ends show losses of 4 bases and 3 bases respectively, and no gene match explains 7 bases of the junction. The cysteine opens and the phenylalanine closes a CDR3 of 15 amino acids. Only CDR3 DNA remains: 45 bases, in frame from the first base.